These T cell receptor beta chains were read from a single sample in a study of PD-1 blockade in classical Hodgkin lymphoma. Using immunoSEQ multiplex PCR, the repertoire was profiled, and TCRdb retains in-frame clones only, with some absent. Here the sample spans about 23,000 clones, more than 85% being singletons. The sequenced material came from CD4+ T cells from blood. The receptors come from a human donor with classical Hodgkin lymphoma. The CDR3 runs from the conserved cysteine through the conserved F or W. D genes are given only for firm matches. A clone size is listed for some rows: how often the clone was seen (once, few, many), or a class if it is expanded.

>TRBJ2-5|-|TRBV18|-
CASSPIGETQYF
TGTGCCAGCTCACCAATCGGAGAGACCCAGTACTTC
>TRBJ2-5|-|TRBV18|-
CASSFGTKETQYF
TGTGCCAGCTCTTTCGGGACCAAGGAGACCCAGTACTTC
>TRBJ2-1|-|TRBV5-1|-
CASSPVAGLEQFF
TGCGCCAGCAGCCCTGTGGCGGGGTTGGAGCAGTTCTTC
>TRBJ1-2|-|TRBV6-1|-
CASSEAMGGNYGYTF
TGTGCCAGCAGTGAAGCTATGGGAGGCAACTATGGCTACACCTTC
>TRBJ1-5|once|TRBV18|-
CASSHGQRYNQPQHF
TGTGCCAGCTCACACGGACAGAGGTACAATCAGCCCCAGCATTTT
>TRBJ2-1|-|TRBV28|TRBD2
CASSLGAGGPYNEQFF
TGTGCCAGCAGTTTAGGGGCGGGAGGCCCCTACAATGAGCAGTTCTTC
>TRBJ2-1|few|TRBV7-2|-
CASSLGPRPTQFF
TGTGCCAGCAGCTTAGGGCCGCGCCCAACTCAGTTCTTC
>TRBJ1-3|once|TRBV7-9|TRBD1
CASSQGASGNTIYF
TGTGCCAGCAGCCAGGGGGCCTCTGGAAACACCATATATTTT
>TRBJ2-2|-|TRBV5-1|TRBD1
CASSLAQGITSGELFF
TGCGCCAGCAGCTTGGCACAGGGGATAACTTCCGGGGAGCTGTTTTTT
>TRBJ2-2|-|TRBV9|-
CASSVDRAGELFF
TGTGCCAGCAGCGTAGACCGGGCCGGGGAGCTGTTTTTT
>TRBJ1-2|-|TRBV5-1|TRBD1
CASSLAGTGYGYTF
TGCGCCAGCAGCTTGGCCGGGACAGGGTATGGCTACACCTTC
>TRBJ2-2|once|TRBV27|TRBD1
CASSALGVTGDVGELFF
TGTGCCAGCAGTGCACTGGGGGTAACAGGGGATGTCGGGGAGCTGTTTTTT
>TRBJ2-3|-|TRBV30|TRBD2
CAWSFSRTSGVTDTQYF
TGTGCCTGGAGTTTTTCCAGGACTAGCGGGGTCACAGATACGCAGTATTTT
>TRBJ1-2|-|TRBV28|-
CASSSPRRDDGYTF
TGTGCCAGCAGTTCCCCCCGGCGGGATGACGGCTACACCTTC
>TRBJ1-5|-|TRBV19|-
CASSPSREGGQPQHF
TGTGCCAGTAGTCCTTCGAGGGAGGGCGGCCAGCCCCAGCATTTT
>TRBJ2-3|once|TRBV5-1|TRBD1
CASSLGGQGMSDTQYF
TGCGCCAGCAGCTTGGGTGGACAGGGGATGTCAGATACGCAGTATTTT
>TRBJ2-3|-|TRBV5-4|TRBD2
CASSSPPGLAGPHTDTQYF
TGTGCCAGCAGCTCCCCCCCGGGGCTAGCGGGACCGCACACAGATACGCAGTATTTT
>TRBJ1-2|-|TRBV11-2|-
CASSGQGYGYTF
TGTGCCAGCAGCGGGCAGGGGTATGGCTACACCTTC
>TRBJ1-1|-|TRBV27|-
CASSLEIPGKGTEAFF
TGTGCCAGCAGTCTCGAAATTCCAGGGAAGGGGACTGAAGCTTTCTTT
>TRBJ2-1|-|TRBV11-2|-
CASSLGLARDNEQFF
TGTGCCAGCAGCTTAGGGTTAGCGCGAGACAATGAGCAGTTCTTC
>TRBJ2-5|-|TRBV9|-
CASSVGTQETQYF
TGTGCCAGCAGCGTAGGGACCCAAGAGACCCAGTACTTC
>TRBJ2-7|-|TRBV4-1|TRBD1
CASSQAGQGGLSEQYF
TGCGCCAGCAGCCAAGCCGGACAGGGTGGTCTGAGCGAGCAGTACTTC
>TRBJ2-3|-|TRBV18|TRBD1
CASSPMTGGTDTQYF
TGTGCCAGCTCACCAATGACAGGGGGCACAGATACGCAGTATTTT
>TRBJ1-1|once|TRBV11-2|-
CASSSFRGRYTEAFF
TGTGCCAGCAGCTCCTTCAGGGGTAGGTACACTGAAGCTTTCTTT
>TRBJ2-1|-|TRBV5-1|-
CASSPNPGTDNEQFF
TGCGCCAGCAGCCCTAATCCTGGGACGGACAATGAGCAGTTCTTC
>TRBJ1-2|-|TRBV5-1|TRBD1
CASSTGTASYGCTF
TGCGCCAGCAGCACCGGGACAGCGAGCTATGGCTGCACCTTC
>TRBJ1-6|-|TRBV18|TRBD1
CASSFTGTGGWNSPLHF
TGTGCCAGCTCATTCACCGGGACAGGGGGTTGGAATTCACCCCTCCACTTT
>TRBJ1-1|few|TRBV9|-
CASSAGGVRNTEAFF
TGTGCCAGCAGCGCGGGGGGTGTGAGAAACACTGAAGCTTTCTTT
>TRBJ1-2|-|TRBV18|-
CASSLSTYGYTF
TGTGCCAGCTCACTTTCGACATATGGCTACACCTTC
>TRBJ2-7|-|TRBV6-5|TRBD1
CASSYGQGGYEQYF
TGTGCCAGCAGTTACGGACAGGGGGGTTACGAGCAGTACTTC
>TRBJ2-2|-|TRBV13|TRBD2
CASSTEAGGPIGELFF
TGTGCCAGCAGCACGGAAGCGGGAGGGCCCATCGGGGAGCTGTTTTTT
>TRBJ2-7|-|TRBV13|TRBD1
CASSLTGGAYEQYF
TGTGCCAGCAGCTTGACAGGGGGCGCGTACGAGCAGTACTTC
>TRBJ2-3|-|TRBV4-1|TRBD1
CASSQVQGARTDTQYF
TGCGCCAGCAGCCAAGTACAGGGGGCTCGCACAGATACGCAGTATTTT
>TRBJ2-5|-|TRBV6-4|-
CASSLDPQETQYF
TGTGCCAGCAGTCTGGACCCACAAGAGACCCAGTACTTC
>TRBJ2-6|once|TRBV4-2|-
CASSQVEWGVGGANVLTF
TGTGCCAGCAGCCAAGTCGAATGGGGAGTAGGTGGGGCCAACGTCCTGACTTTC
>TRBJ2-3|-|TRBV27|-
CASSLWAQGGNTQYF
TGTGCCAGCAGTTTGTGGGCCCAGGGTGGGAATACGCAGTATTTT
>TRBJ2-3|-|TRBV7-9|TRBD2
CASSTAGSNTDTQYF
TGTGCCAGCAGCACAGCGGGGAGTAACACAGATACGCAGTATTTT
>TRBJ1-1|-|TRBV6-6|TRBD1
CASSDRGPVTEAFF
TGTGCCAGCAGTGACAGGGGGCCGGTCACTGAAGCTTTCTTT
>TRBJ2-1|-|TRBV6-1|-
CASSEGWWEQFF
TGTGCCAGCAGTGAAGGTTGGTGGGAGCAGTTCTTC
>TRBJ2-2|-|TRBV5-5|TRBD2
CASSSRWSGGWDTGELFF
TGTGCCAGCAGCTCCCGGTGGAGCGGGGGATGGGACACCGGGGAGCTGTTTTTT
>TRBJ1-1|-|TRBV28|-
CASLPVQSTEAFF
TGTGCCAGCTTACCGGTTCAGAGCACTGAAGCTTTCTTT
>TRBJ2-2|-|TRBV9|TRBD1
CASETGTNTGELFF
TGTGCCAGTGAGACAGGGACGAACACCGGGGAGCTGTTTTTT
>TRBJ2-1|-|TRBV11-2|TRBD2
CASSSSTSAREQFF
TGTGCCAGCAGCTCTTCGACTAGCGCGCGTGAGCAGTTCTTC
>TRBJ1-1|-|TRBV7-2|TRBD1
CASSRDSRNAEAFF
TGTGCCAGCAGTCGGGACAGCAGGAACGCTGAAGCTTTCTTT
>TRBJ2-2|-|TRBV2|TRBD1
CASSVRTGSTGELFF
TGTGCCAGCAGTGTCCGGACAGGGAGCACCGGGGAGCTGTTTTTT
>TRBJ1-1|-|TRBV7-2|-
CASSLGVSKAFF
TGTGCCAGCAGCTTAGGGGTTAGTAAAGCTTTCTTT
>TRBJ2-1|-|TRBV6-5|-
CASSRVGLKGEQFF
TGTGCCAGCAGCCGTGTTGGGCTCAAGGGTGAGCAGTTCTTC
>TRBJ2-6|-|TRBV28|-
CASAPDLLGSGANVLTF
TGTGCCAGCGCTCCTGACTTGCTGGGCTCTGGGGCCAACGTCCTGACTTTC
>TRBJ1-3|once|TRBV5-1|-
CASSLDRGNTIYF
TGCGCCAGCAGCTTGGACCGCGGAAACACCATATATTTT